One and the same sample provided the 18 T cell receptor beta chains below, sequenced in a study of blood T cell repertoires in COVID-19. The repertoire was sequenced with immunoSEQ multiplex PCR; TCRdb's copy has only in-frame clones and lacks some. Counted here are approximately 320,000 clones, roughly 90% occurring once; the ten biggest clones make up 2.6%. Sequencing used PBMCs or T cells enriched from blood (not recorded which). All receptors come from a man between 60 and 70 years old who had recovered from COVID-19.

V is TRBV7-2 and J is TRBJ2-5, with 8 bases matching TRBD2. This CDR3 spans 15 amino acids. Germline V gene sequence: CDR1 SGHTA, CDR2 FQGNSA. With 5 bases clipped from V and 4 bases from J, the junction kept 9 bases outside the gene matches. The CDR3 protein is CASSAPGGLVETQYF. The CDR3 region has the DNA TGTGCCAGCAGCGCCCCGGGGGGGTTGGTAGAGACCCAGTACTTC.

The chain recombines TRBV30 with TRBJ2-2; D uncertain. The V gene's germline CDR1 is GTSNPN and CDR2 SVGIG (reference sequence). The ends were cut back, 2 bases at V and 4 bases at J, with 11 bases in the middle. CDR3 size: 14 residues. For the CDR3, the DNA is TGTGCCTGGAGTCCAGGCGCGCCCACCGGGGAGCTGTTTTTT. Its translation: CAWSPGAPTGELFF. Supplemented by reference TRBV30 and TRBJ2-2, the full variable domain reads SQTIHQWPATLVQPVGSPLSLECTVEGTSNPNLYWYRQAAGRGLQLLFYSVGIGQISSEVPQNLSASRPQDRQFILSSKKLLLSDSGFYLCAWSPGAPTGELFFGEGSRLTVL.

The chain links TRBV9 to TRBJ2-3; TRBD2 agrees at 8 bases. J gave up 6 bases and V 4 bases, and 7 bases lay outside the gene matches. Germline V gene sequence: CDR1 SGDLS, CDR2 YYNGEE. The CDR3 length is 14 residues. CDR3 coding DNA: TGTGCCAGCAGCCCAGCGGGAGTTACCGATACGCAGTATTTT. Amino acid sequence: CASSPAGVTDTQYF.

The CDR3 region is CASRRPGGASGYTF. CDR3 coding DNA: TGTGCCAGCAGGCGACCAGGGGGCGCGTCTGGCTACACCTTC. This chain connects TRBV5-4 to TRBJ1-2, with 8 bases aligning to TRBD1. Looked up from germline, CDR1 is SGHNT and CDR2 is YYREEE (reference sequence). CDR3 length: 14 residues. After removal of 5 bases from V and 7 bases from J, the junction contained 10 bases not matched to a gene.

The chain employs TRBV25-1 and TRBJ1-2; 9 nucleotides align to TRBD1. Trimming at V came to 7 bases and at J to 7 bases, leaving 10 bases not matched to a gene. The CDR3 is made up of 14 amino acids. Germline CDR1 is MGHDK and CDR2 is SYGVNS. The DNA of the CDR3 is TGTGCCAGCACCGAGGGGACAGGGAGTCGTGGCTACACCTTC. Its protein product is CASTEGTGSRGYTF.

The CDR3 sequence is CASSLAPEVQGTEAFF. The CDR3 DNA sequence: TGCGCCAGCAGCTTGGCGCCTGAAGTTCAGGGCACTGAAGCTTTCTTT. The rearrangement uses TRBV5-1 and TRBJ1-1; perhaps TRBD1 as D (5 bases). The CDR3 consists of 16 residues. V lost 0 bases and J lost 4, with 16 bases in between. Germline values: CDR1 SGHRS, CDR2 YFSETQ.

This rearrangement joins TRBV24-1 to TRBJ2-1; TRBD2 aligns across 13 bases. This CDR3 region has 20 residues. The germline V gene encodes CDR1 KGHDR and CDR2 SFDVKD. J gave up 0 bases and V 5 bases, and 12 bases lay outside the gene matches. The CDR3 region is CATSGPGLAGLGSSYNEQFF. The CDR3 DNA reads TGTGCCACCAGTGGGCCGGGACTAGCGGGGTTAGGGAGCTCCTACAATGAGCAGTTCTTC.

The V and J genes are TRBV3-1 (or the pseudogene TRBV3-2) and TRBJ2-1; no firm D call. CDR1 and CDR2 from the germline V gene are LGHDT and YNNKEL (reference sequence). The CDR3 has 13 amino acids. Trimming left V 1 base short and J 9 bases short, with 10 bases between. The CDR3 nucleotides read TGTGCCAGCAGCCAAGCGCGAGTGGTTGAGCAGTTCTTC. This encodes CASSQARVVEQFF.

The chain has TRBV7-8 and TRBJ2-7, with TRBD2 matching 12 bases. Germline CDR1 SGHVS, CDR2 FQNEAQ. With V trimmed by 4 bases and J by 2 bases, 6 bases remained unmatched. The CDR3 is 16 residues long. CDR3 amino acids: CASSSRTSGNPYEQYF. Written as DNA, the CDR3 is TGTGCCAGCAGCTCTAGGACTAGCGGGAACCCCTACGAGCAGTACTTC.

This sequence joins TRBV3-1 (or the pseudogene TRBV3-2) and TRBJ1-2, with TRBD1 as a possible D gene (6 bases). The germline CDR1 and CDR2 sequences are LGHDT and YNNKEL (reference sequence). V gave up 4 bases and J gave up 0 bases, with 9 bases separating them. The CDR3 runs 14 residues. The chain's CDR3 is CASSPGTTNYGYTF. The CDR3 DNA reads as TGTGCCAGCAGCCCGGGGACAACTAACTATGGCTACACCTTC.

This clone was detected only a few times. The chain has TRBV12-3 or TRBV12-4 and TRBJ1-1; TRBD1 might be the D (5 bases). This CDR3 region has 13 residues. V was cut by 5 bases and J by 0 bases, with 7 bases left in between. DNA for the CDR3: TGTGCCAGCAGTAGACAGTTGAACACTGAAGCTTTCTTT. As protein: CASSRQLNTEAFF.

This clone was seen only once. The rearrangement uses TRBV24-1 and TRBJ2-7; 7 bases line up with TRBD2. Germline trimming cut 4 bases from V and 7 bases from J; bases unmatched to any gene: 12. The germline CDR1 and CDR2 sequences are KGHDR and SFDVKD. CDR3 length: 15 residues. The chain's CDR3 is CATSDPKGRAGEQYF. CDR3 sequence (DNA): TGTGCCACCAGTGACCCGAAGGGGAGGGCAGGAGAGCAGTACTTC.

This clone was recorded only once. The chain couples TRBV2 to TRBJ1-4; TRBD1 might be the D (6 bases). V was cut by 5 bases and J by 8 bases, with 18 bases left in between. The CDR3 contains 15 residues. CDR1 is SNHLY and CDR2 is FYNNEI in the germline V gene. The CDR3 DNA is TGTGCCAGCAGTCCTTTCACAGGGAAAGGGGAAAAACTGTTTTTT. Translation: CASSPFTGKGEKLFF. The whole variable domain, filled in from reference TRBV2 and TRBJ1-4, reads EPEVTQTPSHQVTQMGQEVILRCVPISNHLYFYWYRQILGQKVEFLVSFYNNEISEKSEIFDDQFSVERPDGSNFTLKIRSTKLEDSAMYFCASSPFTGKGEKLFFGSGTQLSVL.

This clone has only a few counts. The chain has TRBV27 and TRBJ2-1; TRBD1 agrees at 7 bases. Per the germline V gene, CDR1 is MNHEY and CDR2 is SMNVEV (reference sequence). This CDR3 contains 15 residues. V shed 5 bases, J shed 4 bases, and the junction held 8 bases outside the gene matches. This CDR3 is CASSPPDRPYNEQFF. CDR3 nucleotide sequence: TGTGCCAGCAGTCCACCGGACAGGCCTTACAATGAGCAGTTCTTC.

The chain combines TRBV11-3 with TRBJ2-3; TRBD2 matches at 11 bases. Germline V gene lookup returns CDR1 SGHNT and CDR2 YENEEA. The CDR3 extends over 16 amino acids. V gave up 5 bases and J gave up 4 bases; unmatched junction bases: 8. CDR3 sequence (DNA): TGTGCCAGCAGCGTGACTAGCGGGGCTTTTGCAGATACGCAGTATTTT. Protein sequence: CASSVTSGAFADTQYF.

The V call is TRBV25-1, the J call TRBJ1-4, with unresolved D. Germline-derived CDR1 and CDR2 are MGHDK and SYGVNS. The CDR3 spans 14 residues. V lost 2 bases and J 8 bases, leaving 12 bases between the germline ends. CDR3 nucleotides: TGTGCCAGCAGTGAACCCGGAGGATGGGAAAAACTGTTTTTT. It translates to CASSEPGGWEKLFF.

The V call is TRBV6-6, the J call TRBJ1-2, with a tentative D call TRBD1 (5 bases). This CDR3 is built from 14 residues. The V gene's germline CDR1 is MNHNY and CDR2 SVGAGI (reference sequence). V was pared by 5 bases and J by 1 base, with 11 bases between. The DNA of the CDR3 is TGTGCCAGCAGTCATAGACAGATTAACTATGGCTACACCTTC. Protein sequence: CASSHRQINYGYTF.

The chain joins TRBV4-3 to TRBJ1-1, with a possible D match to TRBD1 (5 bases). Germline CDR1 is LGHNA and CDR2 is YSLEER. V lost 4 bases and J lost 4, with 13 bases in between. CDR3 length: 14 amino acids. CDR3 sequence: CASSPPRARTEAFF. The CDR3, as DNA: TGCGCCAGCAGCCCTCCCAGGGCCCGCACTGAAGCTTTCTTT.